The rows below give T cell receptor beta chains drawn from one sample of a study of cytomegalovirus exposure and HLA in healthy donors. Clones were sequenced by immunoSEQ multiplex PCR, and TCRdb holds only the in-frame ones, with some missing. The table includes 200,000 to 300,000 clones, 90% detected once. The sequencing input was PBMCs. The source is a woman aged 30 to 39 in good health and CMV-seronegative. Both conserved end residues are part of each CDR3. The order of the fields is V gene, clone size, J gene, CDR3 protein. Clone size is stated in some rows and not others, as once, few, many or a class when expanded.

TRBV7-9,NA,TRBJ2-3,CASSLETSADTQYF
TRBV4-1,NA,TRBJ2-7,CASSQVGLAVYEQYF
TRBV6-5,NA,TRBJ1-2,CASSYSEGSGYGYTF
TRBV7-3,NA,TRBJ2-7,CASSSEEGLAGARDEQYF
TRBV5-6,NA,TRBJ2-3,CASSLPAGGSDTQYF
TRBV7-9,NA,TRBJ2-7,CASSQHLAEQYF
TRBV7-2,NA,TRBJ2-1,CASSPRERERYGNEQFF
TRBV29-1,NA,TRBJ2-7,CSVAQTDRQPTYEQYF
TRBV2,once,TRBJ2-1,CARAPRDSHNEQFF
TRBV11-2,NA,TRBJ2-3,CASTALSWRGTQYF
TRBV4-1,once,TRBJ1-2,CASSQGTGVGGYTF
TRBV27,NA,TRBJ2-3,CASSLGRTDTQYF
TRBV2,NA,TRBJ2-2,CATVLAGATGELFF
TRBV27,once,TRBJ1-1,CASSSGDVNTEAFF
TRBV7-8,NA,TRBJ2-7,CASSLVGQPPGYEQYF
TRBV2,NA,TRBJ1-5,CASSAGLGINQPQHF
TRBV19,NA,TRBJ2-7,CASSIVGSGRTKREQYF
TRBV20-1,NA,TRBJ2-7,CSALNYEQYF
TRBV27,NA,TRBJ1-1,CASRGMGNTEAFF
TRBV27,NA,TRBJ2-7,CASSLSGTAYEQYF
TRBV29-1,NA,TRBJ1-4,CSVEEQGRGPEKLFF
TRBV7-3,once,TRBJ2-7,CASSPRRDSYEQYF
TRBV4-1,NA,TRBJ2-1,CASSQGNTGHNEQFF
TRBV27,NA,TRBJ2-7,CASSLSPLDEQYF
TRBV7-8,NA,TRBJ2-1,CASSPPSGSYNEQFF
TRBV4-3,NA,TRBJ1-4,CASSHLHTTNEKLFF
TRBV28,NA,TRBJ1-5,CASSFGKTQAHF
TRBV25-1,NA,TRBJ2-5,CASSEGAEETQYF
TRBV19,NA,TRBJ1-2,CASSMPGTAYYGYTF
TRBV6-1,NA,TRBJ2-2,CASSARTSRNTGELFF
TRBV27,NA,TRBJ2-1,CASRPRGTGSYNEQFF
TRBV27,NA,TRBJ2-4,CASSLLGAAAKNIQYF
TRBV18,NA,TRBJ1-3,CASSPQGVSAAGNTIYF
TRBV5-1,NA,TRBJ2-7,CASSPGQALYEQYF
TRBV6-5,NA,TRBJ1-1,CASRYRGTRTEAFF
TRBV19,NA,TRBJ1-5,CASRDDREPFFQPQHF
TRBV7-9,NA,TRBJ2-7,CASSLIGESYEQYF
TRBV7-9,NA,TRBJ2-2,CASSLSGQGNTGELFF
TRBV5-6,NA,TRBJ1-5,CASSFWTGGANKPQHF
TRBV15,NA,TRBJ2-1,CATSRDQQLSYNEQFF
TRBV7-9,NA,TRBJ1-1,CASTRQSSNTEAFF
TRBV7-9,NA,TRBJ2-5,CASKDRGVETQYF
TRBV2,NA,TRBJ2-3,CASSKDRRTDTQYF
TRBV6-1,NA,TRBJ2-7,CASRRTGPYEQYF
TRBV6-5,NA,TRBJ2-3,CASSSLPGFTTDTQYF
TRBV18,NA,TRBJ2-1,CASSREGSYNEQFF
TRBV6-5,NA,TRBJ2-1,CASSSGSAHEQFF
TRBV5-1,NA,TRBJ2-5,CASSFIAGGPGNNQETQYF
TRBV7-2,NA,TRBJ2-2,CATARPAGELFF
TRBV9,NA,TRBJ1-4,CASSVEVQGTEKLFF
TRBV6-5,NA,TRBJ2-3,CASSYSTSNTQYF
TRBV5-6,NA,TRBJ2-6,CASSSPGDLMPGANVLTF
TRBV6-4,NA,TRBJ2-3,CASSSGDTQYF
TRBV27,NA,TRBJ2-7,CASSLSGNYEQYF
TRBV27,once,TRBJ2-2,CASSQGQNTGELFF
TRBV2,NA,TRBJ2-1,CASSGEGNSYNEQFF
TRBV15,NA,TRBJ2-6,CATSRDRPTGANVLTF
TRBV11-2,once,TRBJ2-7,CASSVSGRGREQYF
TRBV28,NA,TRBJ2-7,CASSFRGGLAGSYEQYF